This is a list of T cell receptor beta chains from one sample in a study of CD8 T cells in Susac syndrome. Each CDR3 protein gets one entry after TCRdb re-called the immunoSEQ multiplex PCR reads with MiXCR. The repertoire holds 170,000 or so distinct CDR3 sequences, with roughly 94% as singletons. The source material was CD4+ T cells from PBMCs. The receptors derive from a human donor with Susac syndrome. Each CDR3 is given with its conserved first and last residue. The D gene is left open where the match is weak. Expanded clones get a size class; other rows say once, few or many, or leave the size out.

size	D	J	V	CDR3	DNA
-	-	TRBJ1-2	TRBV18	CASSPAGSNYGYTF	TGTGCCAGCTCACCGGCAGGGTCTAACTATGGCTACACCTTC
-	-	TRBJ2-1	TRBV5-4	CASSLPSENEQFF	TGTGCCAGCAGCTTGCCTAGCGAAAATGAGCAGTTCTTC
-	-	TRBJ1-5	TRBV4-2	CASSQVSPQGNQPQHF	TGTGCCAGCAGCCAAGTGAGTCCGCAGGGGAATCAGCCCCAGCATTTT
-	-	TRBJ1-1	TRBV20-1	CSALRGLLNTEAFF	TGCAGTGCTCTTAGAGGCCTGCTGAACACTGAAGCTTTCTTT
-	TRBD2	TRBJ2-2	TRBV24-1	CATSDQTSGRVGGELFF	TGTGCCACCAGTGACCAAACTAGCGGGAGGGTAGGCGGGGAGCTGTTTTTT
-	TRBD2	TRBJ2-3	TRBV13	CASGRGGGPGDTQYF	TGTGCCAGCGGACGAGGCGGGGGGCCTGGAGATACGCAGTATTTT
-	TRBD1	TRBJ1-5	TRBV2	CASSFYRGISNQPQHF	TGTGCCAGCAGTTTTTACAGGGGGATTAGCAATCAGCCCCAGCATTTT
once	-	TRBJ1-2	TRBV7-2	CASSPTRDYGYTF	TGTGCCAGCAGCCCGACGCGGGACTATGGCTACACCTTC
-	TRBD1	TRBJ1-6	TRBV25-1	CASSAGQAGGPLHF	TGTGCCAGCAGTGCCGGACAGGCGGGGGGACCCCTCCACTTT
-	-	TRBJ2-4	TRBV20-1	CSARDLGLNIQYF	TGCAGTGCTAGAGACTTGGGCCTAAACATTCAGTACTTC
-	-	TRBJ2-7	TRBV27	CASSPRTDPYEQYF	TGTGCCAGCAGTCCCCGGACAGATCCCTACGAGCAGTACTTC
-	TRBD1	TRBJ2-1	TRBV18	CASSLGTGDINEQFF	TGTGCCAGCTCACTTGGGACAGGGGACATCAATGAGCAGTTCTTC
-	TRBD1	TRBJ1-6	TRBV5-1	CASRGTVGPNSPLHF	TGCGCCAGCAGGGGGACAGTAGGACCTAATTCACCCCTCCACTTT
-	-	TRBJ2-3	TRBV11-2	CASSFPTDTQYF	TGTGCCAGCAGCTTTCCCACAGATACGCAGTATTTT
-	-	TRBJ2-2	TRBV2	CASRTGSSNTGELFF	TGTGCCAGCAGGACCGGTTCGTCGAACACCGGGGAGCTGTTTTTT
-	TRBD1	TRBJ1-6	TRBV3-1	CASSQDFGTGVSPLHF	TGTGCCAGCAGCCAAGATTTCGGGACAGGGGTTTCACCCCTCCACTTT
-	-	TRBJ2-3	TRBV29-1	CSVGEARGRTDTQYF	TGCAGCGTTGGAGAGGCCAGGGGACGCACAGATACGCAGTATTTT
once	TRBD1	TRBJ1-1	TRBV12-3/TRBV12-4	CASSLRPLGTGDEAFF	TGTGCCAGCAGTTTAAGGCCCCTCGGGACAGGGGATGAAGCTTTCTTT
-	-	TRBJ2-7	TRBV4-1	CASSQWGLEEQYF	TGCGCCAGCAGCCAGTGGGGGCTTGAAGAACAGTACTTC
-	TRBD1	TRBJ2-3	TRBV12-3/TRBV12-4	CASSRQGLPDTQYF	TGTGCCAGCAGCCGACAGGGCCTCCCAGATACGCAGTATTTT
few	TRBD2	TRBJ2-5	TRBV9	CASSPTSGKETQYF	TGTGCCAGCAGCCCCACTAGCGGGAAAGAGACCCAGTACTTC
-	-	TRBJ1-1	TRBV4-2	CASSQDSGEAFF	TGTGCCAGCAGCCAAGATTCAGGTGAAGCTTTCTTT
-	-	TRBJ2-7	TRBV20-1	CSAMRSTSYEQYF	TGCAGTGCTATGAGGTCCACCAGCTACGAGCAGTACTTC
-	TRBD2	TRBJ2-5	TRBV9	CASSPKTSGRPWQETQYF	TGTGCCAGCAGCCCAAAAACTAGCGGGAGGCCGTGGCAAGAGACCCAGTACTTC
-	-	TRBJ2-1	TRBV5-1	CASSSDRIYNEQFF	TGCGCCAGCAGCAGTGACAGGATTTACAATGAGCAGTTCTTC
-	TRBD2	TRBJ2-3	TRBV29-1	CSVDGGRATDTQYF	TGCAGCGTTGACGGCGGGAGGGCCACAGATACGCAGTATTTT
-	TRBD1	TRBJ1-2	TRBV20-1	CSVSTGTGDYGYTF	TGCAGTGTCTCAACCGGGACAGGCGACTATGGCTACACCTTC
-	TRBD2	TRBJ2-5	TRBV27	CASSLMAGVPRETQYF	TGTGCCAGCAGTTTAATGGCGGGAGTGCCTCGGGAGACCCAGTACTTC